The TCR beta chain under discussion was sequenced for a study of T cell responses to AZD1222 COVID-19 vaccine (dated by TCRdb to the early 2020s). In the study overall: AZD1222 recipients with second doses at about 4 weeks or about 12 weeks were pooled, because spike-specific TCR depth and breadth did not differ between schedules. TCR sequencing covered 230 to 250 trial participants: 207 given two doses of AZD1222 and approximately 26 given two doses of MenACWY control vaccine. Trial participants were enrolled into age subgroups of 18-55, 56-69 and 70-plus years, which contained 148, 28 and 57 TCR-sequenced participants, respectively. What the work shows at the level of the full study, not this receptor alone: Participants were mostly white British, with more females than males. The authors suggested clonal diversity may have been underestimated. The 56-69-year group was small, and its depth increase did not reach significance, likely because of low power. The vaccine-associated CD4 TCRs covered the entire spike protein, and the dominant responses fell in regions 160-218 and 743-854. A significant rise in spike-specific TCR breadth and depth was observed after two AZD1222 doses relative to day 0 and relative to MenACWY recipients. Conclusions about previously exposed vaccinees are limited because only five to seven AZD1222 recipients were SARS-CoV-2 seropositive at baseline. Epitopes outside the regions mutated in the B.1.351 and B.1.1.7 variants were reportedly recognized by nearly half of the unique spike-specific TCRs. No day 14 peak-response samples were available, so repertoires were characterized only after the peak T cell response.

Including cysteine and phenylalanine, the CDR3 has 16 amino acids. The only DNA kept is the CDR3, 48 bases in frame from the first base. Compared with germline, V lacks 5 bases and J lacks 0 bases; bases without a gene match: 7. The germline V gene (reference sequence) provides CDR1 SEHNR and CDR2 FQNEAQ. The CDR3 regions of human TCRbeta chains were analyzed by immunosequencing. In the original analysis: Repertoire TCRs were matched against a reference library of SARS-CoV-2-specific TCRs generated with the MIRA antigen-specificity platform. Breadth was defined as the fraction of unique TCRs that were SARS-CoV-2-associated. Depth was defined as the fraction of total T cells that were SARS-CoV-2-associated. Each spike-specific TCR was assigned to its reactive spike region and to a CD4 or CD8 class using the MIRA data. Log10-transformed breadth and depth values were compared by one-way ANOVA with Sidak's multiple comparisons tests. TCRdb carries this immuneACCESS record with in-frame sequences only. Its versions omit some clonotypes, under half of them owing to an unresolved V gene in the studies checked, with the rest unexplained. The DNA was the basis for D and trimming; V, J and clone size are from that table. The sample table lists more than 95,000 clones, 88% of them with a count of one. The ten biggest clones cover approximately 4% of the sample.

Regarding this clone: Its antigen is still unknown. The sample holds no much larger clone one base away, and base qualities are not on file.

What this sample's time point label stands for: baseline before first vaccination. The vaccinee samples were drawn from two UK trials, COV001 and COV002, one of which was a single-blind randomized controlled phase 2/3 trial testing AZD1222 (ChAdOx1 nCoV-19) in healthy adults. Trial participant PBMC samples were collected at day 0 and day 28 after the second dose for TCRbeta chain sequencing. The sequence was collected from an adult in good health. The chain joins TRBV7-9 to TRBJ2-7; a stretch of 10 junction bases matches TRBD2. The material sequenced was peripheral blood, taken on day 0 of AZD1222 vaccination. The nucleotide sequence reads as follows: TGTGCCAGCAGCCCCCGGACTAGCGGAGCCTCCTACGAGCAGTACTTC. Translation gives CASSPRTSGASYEQYF. Supplemented by the reference TRBV7-9 and TRBJ2-7 proteins around the CDR3, the complete variable domain is DTGVSQNPRHKITKRGQNVTFRCDPISEHNRLYWYRQTLGQGPEFLTYFQNEAQLEKSRLLSDRFSAERPKGSFSTLEIQRTEQGDSAMYLCASSPRTSGASYEQYFGPGTRLTVT.